The present TCR beta chain was sequenced within a study of T cells in Graves' hyperthyroidism and ophthalmopathy. This clonotype showed up many times. TCR beta CDR3 regions were amplified from RNA. TCR CDR3 underwent first-round RT-PCR with the HTBI primer set. TCRdb independently ran MiXCR on the multiplex PCR reads; one entry per CDR3 protein. The sample yields 490,000 or so distinct CDR3 sequences, about 15% seen once. With 10 bases removed from V and 3 bases from J, the gap between germline ends came to 10 bases. The germline gives CDR1 SGHTA, CDR2 FQGTGA. This CDR3 is 13 amino acids long. The sequence came from a woman in her twenties or thirties with Graves' ophthalmopathy. This chain links TRBV7-3 with TRBJ2-6; D possibly matches TRBD1 or TRBD2 (5 bases each). The sequenced sample was blood. For the CDR3, the DNA is TGTGCCACGAGGGACGTTGGGGCCAACGTCCTGACTTTC. The encoded protein is CATRDVGANVLTF.